This T cell receptor (beta chain) was captured in a study of response to subunit inactivated influenza vaccine. There are a few counts of this clonotype. Its antigen remains unknown. Trimming shortened V by 3 bases and J by 5 bases, and 16 bases separated the two germline ends. CDR1 is MGHDK, CDR2 SYGVNS, per germline. This CDR3 is 15 amino acids long. TCRdb recomputed calls from the RT-PCR reads with MiXCR, one row per CDR3 protein. This table has about 520,000 distinct CDR3 sequences, 6% to 9% appearing once. The study's findings and limits: There was a suggestion from the authors that each seasonal influenza vaccination recruits few new T cells.

The source material was PBMCs from blood, sampled around 25 months after vaccination. The chain recombines TRBV25-1 with TRBJ2-5; D is perhaps TRBD1 (5 bases). This receptor was identified in a man between 50 and 75 years old who received an inactivated influenza vaccine. The DNA for the CDR3 is TGTGCCAGCAGTGATCAAACAGGACCCCGGGAGACCCAGTACTTC. This translates into CASSDQTGPRETQYF.